The 28 T cell receptor beta chains below were found in one sample sequenced in a study of CD8+ T cells in alopecia areata. cDNA reverse transcribed from extracted RNA served as the sequencing template. Method: immunoSEQ multiplex PCR; TCRdb's copy keeps in-frame clones and lacks some. The sample carries hundreds of thousands of clones, 67% recorded once. The source material was CD4+ T cells sorted from blood, sampled at week 0. The source is a human donor with alopecia areata.

This rearrangement joins TRBV30 to TRBJ2-7; D not resolved. This CDR3 is built from 13 residues. Germline V gives CDR1 GTSNPN, CDR2 SVGIG (reference sequence). Trimming shortened V by 1 base and J by 3 bases, and 10 bases separated the two germline ends. The CDR3 nucleotides are TGTGCCTGGAGTGGAGAATGGGTCTACGAGCAGTACTTC. Residues: CAWSGEWVYEQYF.

This rearrangement joins TRBV30 to TRBJ2-3; possible D gene TRBD2, 6 bases. Germline V CDR1 and CDR2: GTSNPN, SVGIG (reference sequence). The CDR3 is 15 residues long. The V and J ends lost 0 bases and 0 bases respectively, with 10 bases between them. Written as DNA, the CDR3 is TGTGCCTGGAGTGTAAAGGCGGGGAGCACAGATACGCAGTATTTT. It yields the protein CAWSVKAGSTDTQYF. Filled out from reference TRBV30 and TRBJ2-3, the complete variable domain reads SQTIHQWPATLVQPVGSPLSLECTVEGTSNPNLYWYRQAAGRGLQLLFYSVGIGQISSEVPQNLSASRPQDRQFILSSKKLLLSDSGFYLCAWSVKAGSTDTQYFGPGTRLTVL.

The CDR3 is CASSRGGEGYGYTF. The CDR3 nucleotides read TGTGCCAGCAGCCGAGGGGGCGAGGGCTATGGCTACACCTTC. The chain couples TRBV28 to TRBJ1-2; 7 nucleotides match TRBD1. Germline V gene lookup returns CDR1 MDHEN and CDR2 SYDVKM. V gave up 6 bases and J gave up 4 bases; unmatched junction bases: 8. The CDR3 extends over 14 amino acids.

This clone was detected once. The chain combines TRBV2 with TRBJ1-2; D might be TRBD1 (5 bases). The V end lost 7 bases, the J end lost 3 bases, and 9 bases lay between the germline ends. Germline V gene data show CDR1 as SNHLY and CDR2 as FYNNEI. The CDR3 length is 12 residues. CDR3 nucleotide sequence: TGTGCCAGCACAGGGCGCGACTATGGCTACACCTTC. Amino acids: CASTGRDYGYTF. Filled out from reference TRBV2 and TRBJ1-2, the complete variable domain reads EPEVTQTPSHQVTQMGQEVILRCVPISNHLYFYWYRQILGQKVEFLVSFYNNEISEKSEIFDDQFSVERPDGSNFTLKIRSTKLEDSAMYFCASTGRDYGYTFGSGTRLTVV.

The chain links TRBV5-1 to TRBJ2-3; D gene unclear. Trimming took 6 bases from V and 6 from J, leaving 20 bases between them. Germline loops: CDR1 SGHRS, CDR2 YFSETQ. This CDR3 contains 15 residues. The CDR3 loop reads CASTSPGSHRDTQYF. The CDR3, as DNA: TGCGCCAGCACCTCGCCCGGGTCCCACCGGGATACGCAGTATTTT.

The J gene is TRBJ2-6, the V gene TRBV7-9; a possible D gene is TRBD2 (6 bases). The CDR3 spans 15 residues. Germline V gives CDR1 SEHNR, CDR2 FQNEAQ (reference sequence). With 3 bases removed from V and 4 bases from J, the gap between germline ends came to 10 bases. The CDR3 DNA sequence: TGTGCCAGCAGCTTTGGAGGGCCCGGGGCCAACGTCCTGACTTTC. It yields the protein CASSFGGPGANVLTF.

The chain carries TRBV19 and TRBJ1-6; TRBD1 matches at 10 bases. Germline trimming cut 3 bases from V and 6 bases from J; bases unmatched to any gene: 5. Germline CDR1 and CDR2: LNHDA and SQIVND (reference sequence). The CDR3 has 16 amino acids. The CDR3 protein is CASSIRTGGTNSPLHF. The CDR3 DNA sequence: TGTGCCAGTAGTATTCGGACAGGGGGTACTAATTCACCCCTCCACTTT.

As concerns this clone: Other DNA sequences in this specimen translate into the identical CDR3. This chain uses TRBV30 with TRBJ2-5; D is possibly TRBD1 (5 bases). This CDR3 spans 12 amino acids. V was pared by 5 bases and J by 2 bases, with 9 bases between. Per germline, CDR1 GTSNPN and CDR2 SVGIG (reference sequence). CDR3 sequence (DNA): TGTGCCTGGGAAACAGGTCAAGAGACCCAGTACTTC. The encoded protein is CAWETGQETQYF.

Points on this clone: Within the sample, other DNA sequences also encode this same CDR3. The chain has TRBV30 and TRBJ1-1; weak D call: TRBD1 (5 bases). The CDR3 spans 12 residues. Trimming left V 3 bases short and J 4 bases short, with 9 bases between. CDR1 is GTSNPN and CDR2 is SVGIG in the germline V gene (reference sequence). CDR3 sequence: CAWRNRGTEAFF. The CDR3, as DNA: TGTGCCTGGAGGAATAGGGGCACTGAAGCTTTCTTT.

The chain has TRBV7-3 and TRBJ2-3; 10 bases agree with TRBD2. The ends lost 3 bases at V and 9 bases at J; junction bases unmatched: 3. This CDR3 spans 13 amino acids. Germline values: CDR1 SGHTA, CDR2 FQGTGA. The DNA of the CDR3 is TGTGCCAGCAGCTTCGGACTAGCGGACACGCAGTATTTT. Encoded protein: CASSFGLADTQYF.

This chain joins TRBV7-6 and TRBJ2-2, with D maybe TRBD1 (5 bases). The ends were cut back, 0 bases at V and 3 bases at J, with 11 bases in the middle. The CDR3 consists of 16 residues. CDR1 SGHVS and CDR2 FNYEAQ come from the germline V gene. In DNA, the CDR3 is TGTGCCAGCAGCTTAGCCGGGCGGACATACACCGGGGAGCTGTTTTTT. Amino acid sequence: CASSLAGRTYTGELFF.

This rearrangement joins TRBV9 to TRBJ2-2, with D unclear. V lost 5 bases and J 2 bases, leaving 7 bases between the germline ends. CDR1 is SGDLS and CDR2 is YYNGEE in the germline V gene. The CDR3 loop spans 13 amino acids. CDR3 coding DNA: TGTGCCAGCAGGGTGGAAAACACCGGGGAGCTGTTTTTT. It is translated as CASRVENTGELFF.

The chain recombines TRBV15 with TRBJ2-5, with D maybe TRBD1 (6 bases). The germline V and J ends were trimmed by 9 bases and 5 bases, with 19 bases remaining between them. This CDR3 comprises 14 residues. The V gene's germline CDR1 is LNHNV and CDR2 YYDKDF (reference sequence). Written as DNA, the CDR3 is TGTGCCACGCTGAATAAGGGGGATTTGGAGACCCAGTACTTC. Encoded protein: CATLNKGDLETQYF.

V gene TRBV30 combines with J gene TRBJ1-5; 8 bases are a match to TRBD1. V lost 4 bases to trimming and J lost 0 bases; unmatched junction nucleotides: 5. The germline CDR1 and CDR2 sequences are GTSNPN and SVGIG (reference sequence). CDR3 length equals 15 residues. CDR3 in amino acids: CAWTRQGNSNQPQHF. The CDR3 DNA is TGTGCCTGGACAAGACAGGGGAATAGCAATCAGCCCCAGCATTTT. Full variable domain (outside the CDR3, taken from reference TRBV30 and TRBJ1-5): SQTIHQWPATLVQPVGSPLSLECTVEGTSNPNLYWYRQAAGRGLQLLFYSVGIGQISSEVPQNLSASRPQDRQFILSSKKLLLSDSGFYLCAWTRQGNSNQPQHFGDGTRLSIL.

This clone was detected only a few times. CDR3 nucleotide sequence: TGTGCCAGCAGCGCCCGGGACGGCTATGGCTACACCTTC. Its translation: CASSARDGYGYTF. The gene calls are TRBV5-6 and TRBJ1-2, with D perhaps matching TRBD1 (5 bases). Trimming removed 4 bases at V and 4 bases at J, with 11 bases between. Looked up from germline, CDR1 is SGHDT and CDR2 is YYEEEE. CDR3 length: 13 amino acids.

This clone was seen a handful of times. The chain couples TRBV5-6 to TRBJ2-1; D call uncertain. Germline V lookup: CDR1 SGHDT, CDR2 YYEEEE. Trimming left V 0 bases short and J 7 bases short, with 8 bases between. This CDR3 comprises 13 residues. The CDR3 region is CASSLDTGNEQFF. DNA for the CDR3: TGTGCCAGCAGCTTGGACACTGGGAATGAGCAGTTCTTC.

The CDR3, as DNA: TGCAGCGGAGGTCAAACCTACACTGAAGCTTTCTTT. This codes for CSGGQTYTEAFF. The chain couples TRBV29-1 to TRBJ1-1, with D uncertain. Germline values: CDR1 SQVTM, CDR2 ANQGSEA. The CDR3 contains 12 residues. The V end was cut by 7 bases, the J end by 3 bases, with 12 bases between.

The chain recombines TRBV29-1 with TRBJ1-2; D unclear. The CDR3 sequence is 11 residues long. The germline gives CDR1 SQVTM, CDR2 ANQGSEA. The germline V and J ends were trimmed by 3 bases and 7 bases, with 9 bases remaining between them. The CDR3 region is CSVEIRCGYTF. For the CDR3, the DNA is TGCAGCGTTGAGATCCGGTGTGGCTACACCTTC.

There are a few counts of this clone. The chain couples TRBV29-1 to TRBJ1-1; 9 bases are shared with TRBD1. V shed 2 bases and J 5 bases; nucleotides not matched to a gene: 6. This CDR3 has 14 residues. Germline loops: CDR1 SQVTM, CDR2 ANQGSEA. CDR3 in amino acids: CSVERDRVGTEAFF. In DNA, the CDR3 is TGCAGCGTTGAAAGGGACAGGGTTGGTACTGAAGCTTTCTTT.

The chain has TRBV30 and TRBJ2-7; D call uncertain. From germline, CDR1 is GTSNPN and CDR2 SVGIG (reference sequence). This CDR3 spans 13 amino acids. Trimming stripped 3 bases from V and 3 bases from J, with 12 bases between. The CDR3 reads CAWRGKGLYEQYF. CDR3 DNA sequence: TGTGCCTGGAGGGGCAAGGGCCTCTACGAGCAGTACTTC.

The chain carries TRBV29-1 and TRBJ1-2, with TRBD1 matching over 11 bases. The CDR3 length is 14 residues. Germline V gives CDR1 SQVTM, CDR2 ANQGSEA. V lost 6 bases to trimming and J lost 6 bases; unmatched junction nucleotides: 9. The DNA of the CDR3 is TGCAGCGTACTCACCGGACAGGGGGCGAATGGCTACACCTTC. Protein sequence: CSVLTGQGANGYTF.

This rearrangement joins TRBV29-1 to TRBJ2-7; D uncertain. With 4 bases removed from V and 4 bases from J, the gap between germline ends came to 11 bases. Germline V gene data show CDR1 as SQVTM and CDR2 as ANQGSEA. This CDR3 has 12 residues. CDR3 loop: CSVVSTAYEQYF. In DNA, the CDR3 is TGCAGCGTTGTATCTACTGCATACGAGCAGTACTTC.

The chain carries TRBV7-2 and TRBJ2-1, with D tentatively TRBD2 (6 bases). The CDR3 loop spans 15 amino acids. Trimming cost V 5 bases and J 2 bases, with 13 bases left between them. Germline CDR1 is SGHTA and CDR2 is FQGNSA. DNA for the CDR3: TGTGCCAGCAGCCAGGGAGGCGGGGCCTACAATGAGCAGTTCTTC. Translation: CASSQGGGAYNEQFF.

This clone has more than one count but fewer than ten. The V and J genes are TRBV18 and TRBJ1-2, with D unresolved. CDR1 is KGHSH, CDR2 LQKENI, per germline. V gave up 1 base and J gave up 3 bases, with 12 bases separating them. CDR3 length: 15 amino acids. The CDR3 here is CASSPQESMDYGYTF. In DNA, the CDR3 is TGTGCCAGCTCACCACAAGAGTCCATGGACTATGGCTACACCTTC.

The chain combines TRBV7-9 with TRBJ2-6; weak D call: TRBD2 (6 bases). Germline-derived CDR1 and CDR2 are SEHNR and FQNEAQ (reference sequence). Trimming left V 3 bases short and J 2 bases short, with 8 bases between. The CDR3 runs 15 residues. The CDR3 sequence is CASSLGLTGANVLTF. The CDR3 DNA reads as TGTGCCAGCAGCTTGGGACTTACTGGGGCCAACGTCCTGACTTTC.

The V gene is TRBV30, the J gene TRBJ2-7; D uncertain. Trimming cost V 3 bases and J 0 bases, with 15 bases left between them. The CDR3 totals 15 residues. The germline gives CDR1 GTSNPN, CDR2 SVGIG (reference sequence). This CDR3 is CAWREARVYSYEQYF. DNA of the CDR3: TGTGCCTGGAGAGAGGCCCGGGTCTACTCCTACGAGCAGTACTTC.

This clone was detected a few times. The chain is built from TRBV7-9 and TRBJ2-2; D is unclear. The CDR3 runs to 13 residues. Germline V gene data show CDR1 as SEHNR and CDR2 as FQNEAQ (reference sequence). Trimming took 4 bases from V and 2 from J, leaving 5 bases between them. The CDR3 bases are TGTGCCAGCAGCTCTAGAAACACCGGGGAGCTGTTTTTT. Its protein product is CASSSRNTGELFF.

V and J are TRBV5-4 and TRBJ2-1; 10 nucleotides agree with TRBD1. The CDR3 loop spans 16 amino acids. Germline V gives CDR1 SGHNT, CDR2 YYREEE (reference sequence). V trimming: 3 bases; J trimming: 2 bases; junction bases outside the gene matches: 5. CDR3 sequence reads: CASSSEGQGAYNEQFF. As DNA, the CDR3 is TGTGCCAGCAGCTCAGAAGGACAGGGGGCCTACAATGAGCAGTTCTTC.